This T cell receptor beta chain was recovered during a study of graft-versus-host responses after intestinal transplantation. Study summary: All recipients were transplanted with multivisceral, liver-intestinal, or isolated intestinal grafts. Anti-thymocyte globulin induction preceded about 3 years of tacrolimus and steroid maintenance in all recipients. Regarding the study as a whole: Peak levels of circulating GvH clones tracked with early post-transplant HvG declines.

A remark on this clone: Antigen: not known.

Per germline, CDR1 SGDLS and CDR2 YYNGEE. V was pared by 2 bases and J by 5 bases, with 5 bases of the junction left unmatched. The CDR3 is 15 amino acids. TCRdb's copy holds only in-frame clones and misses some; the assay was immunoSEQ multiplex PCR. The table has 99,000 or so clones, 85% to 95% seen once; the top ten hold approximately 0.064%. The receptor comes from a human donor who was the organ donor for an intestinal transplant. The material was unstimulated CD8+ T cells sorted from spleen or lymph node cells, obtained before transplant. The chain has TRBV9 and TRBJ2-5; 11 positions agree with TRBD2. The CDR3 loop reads CASSVSGRAGETQYF. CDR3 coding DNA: TGTGCCAGCAGCGTTAGCGGGAGGGCGGGGGAGACCCAGTACTTC. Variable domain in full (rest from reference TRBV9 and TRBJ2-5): DSGVTQTPKHLITATGQRVTLRCSPRSGDLSVYWYQQSLDQGLQFLIQYYNGEERAKGNILERFSAQQFPDLHSELNLSSLELGDSALYFCASSVSGRAGETQYFGPGTRLLVL.